The clone carrying this T cell receptor (beta chain) was counted a few times. This sample was included in a study of T cells in Graves' hyperthyroidism and ophthalmopathy. Germline CDR1 and CDR2: SGDLS and YYNGEE. The CDR3 covers 17 residues. J gave up 1 base and V 0 bases, and 6 bases lay outside the gene matches. Using RNA transcripts as the source, TCR beta CDR3 regions were amplified. During a first-round RT-PCR of the TCR CDR3, the HTBI primer set was used. One entry per CDR3 protein results from TCRdb running MiXCR on the multiplex PCR reads. Of 660,000 or so distinct CDR3 sequences listed, 45% are singletons.

Specimen: peripheral blood or thyroid tissue (not recorded which). The TCR comes from an adult man with Graves' disease, either hyperthyroidism or ophthalmopathy (not recorded which). The gene calls are TRBV9 and TRBJ1-2; 10 positions match TRBD1. For the CDR3, the DNA is TGTGCCAGCAGCGTAGCTCGGGACAGGGGACTTAACTATGGCTACACCTTC. Residues: CASSVARDRGLNYGYTF. The full variable domain, in which reference TRBV9 and TRBJ1-2 provide the parts outside the CDR3, is DSGVTQTPKHLITATGQRVTLRCSPRSGDLSVYWYQQSLDQGLQFLIQYYNGEERAKGNILERFSAQQFPDLHSELNLSSLELGDSALYFCASSVARDRGLNYGYTFGSGTRLTVV.